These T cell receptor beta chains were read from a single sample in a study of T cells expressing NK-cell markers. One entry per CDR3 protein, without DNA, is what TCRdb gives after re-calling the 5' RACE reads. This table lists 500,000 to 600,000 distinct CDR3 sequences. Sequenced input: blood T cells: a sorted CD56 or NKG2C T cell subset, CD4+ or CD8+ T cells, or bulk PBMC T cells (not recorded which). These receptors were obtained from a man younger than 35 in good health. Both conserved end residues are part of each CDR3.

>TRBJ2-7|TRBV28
CASSPTDLFETYEQYF
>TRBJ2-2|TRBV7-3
CASSSSTSGQITGELFF
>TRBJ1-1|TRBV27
CASSQPWGKGRTEAFF
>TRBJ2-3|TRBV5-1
CASSLDRSLTDTQYF
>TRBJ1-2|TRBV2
CASRIQGPYGYTF
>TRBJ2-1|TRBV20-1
CSAVPGTGRFNEQFF
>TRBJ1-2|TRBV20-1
CSARGQLYGYTF
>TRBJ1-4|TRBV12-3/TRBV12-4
CASSLTGVEKLFF
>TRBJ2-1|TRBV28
CAIGSRVRNEQFF
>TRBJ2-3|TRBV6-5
CASSYQTVSTDTQYF
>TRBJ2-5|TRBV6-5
CASSWNWETQYF
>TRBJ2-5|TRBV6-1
CASSPGTYQGETQYF
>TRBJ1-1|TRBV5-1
CASASTGMNTEAFF
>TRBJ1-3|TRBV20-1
CSASGANGNTIYF
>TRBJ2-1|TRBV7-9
CASSFSAQGGYEQFF
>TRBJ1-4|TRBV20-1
CSAPNVDEKLFF
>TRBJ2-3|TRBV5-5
CASSLGTGSSMTDTQYF
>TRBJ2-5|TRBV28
CASIAGREETQYF
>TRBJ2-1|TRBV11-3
CASSAFSGDYNEQFF
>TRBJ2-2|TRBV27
CAIRRTGTANTGELFF
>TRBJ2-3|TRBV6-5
CASSDRRDTQYF
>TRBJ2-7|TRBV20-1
CSARSFRTDRGFYEQYF
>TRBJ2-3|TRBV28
CASSLGTSGRRYTQYF
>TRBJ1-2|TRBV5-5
CASSSSTGWHGYTF
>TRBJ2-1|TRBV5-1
CASRIGTSGRQVGNEQFF
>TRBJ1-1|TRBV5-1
CASSLPTPGQQAFF
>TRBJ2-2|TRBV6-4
CASRSRAGGFGELFF
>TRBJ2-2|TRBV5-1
CASRSGRVGNTGELFF
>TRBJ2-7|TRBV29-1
CSVEIRGQGPSEQYF
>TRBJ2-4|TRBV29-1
CSAAGGLAKNIQYF
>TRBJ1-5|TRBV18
CASSPAWGQGDQPQHF
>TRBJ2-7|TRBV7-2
CASSLGGRGQGLYEQYF
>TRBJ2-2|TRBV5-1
CASSLLGEAGELFF
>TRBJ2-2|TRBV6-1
CATAMTTGIPGELFF
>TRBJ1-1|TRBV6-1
CATVGGARNTEAFF
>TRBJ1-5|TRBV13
CASSKTGGNQPQHF
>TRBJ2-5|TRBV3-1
CASSHPRTGDGTQYF
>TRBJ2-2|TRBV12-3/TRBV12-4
CASRPSGIYPGELFF
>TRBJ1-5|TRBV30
CAWSVSGAGTQHF
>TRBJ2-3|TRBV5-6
CASSLTGGGRTDTQYF
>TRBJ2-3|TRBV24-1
CATSDLKTANTDTQYF
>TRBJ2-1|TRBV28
CASRGAAGAGYNEQFF
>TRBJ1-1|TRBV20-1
CSAQGFTDTEAFF
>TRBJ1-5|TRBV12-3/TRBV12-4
CASSLKSGQPQHF
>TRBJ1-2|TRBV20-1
CSATPDTNAGSYGYTF
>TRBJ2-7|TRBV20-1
CSADAQAIDYEQYF
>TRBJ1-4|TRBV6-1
CASSPGTVNEKLFF
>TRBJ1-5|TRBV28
CASSIGVWQPQHF
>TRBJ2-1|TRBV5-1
CASSNRQGVSNEQFF
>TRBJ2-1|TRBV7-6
CASSPMATGTYNEQFF
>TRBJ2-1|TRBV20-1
CSASLDRGYNEQFF
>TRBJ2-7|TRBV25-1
CASSELGQGFGEQYF
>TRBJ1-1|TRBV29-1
CSVGTDGEAFF
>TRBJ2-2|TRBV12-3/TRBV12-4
CASSSDGGTNTGELFF
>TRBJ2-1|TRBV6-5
CASRPGQGGKHNEQFF
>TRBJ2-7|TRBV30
CAWSGIAGVYEQYF
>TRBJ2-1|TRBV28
CASINRVHNEQFF
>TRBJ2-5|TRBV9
CASSVGNRAQETQYF
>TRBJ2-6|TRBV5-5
CASSLRTRVLGANVLTF
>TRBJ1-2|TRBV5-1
CASSAGGDYGYTF